The clone carrying this T cell receptor (beta chain) was seen only a few times. This entry is derived from a study of T cell changes during pregnancy in multiple sclerosis. The table came from immunoSEQ multiplex PCR; TCRdb's copy has only in-frame clones and leaves some out. The sample lists around 28,000 clones, around 90% seen once, with roughly 0.6% in the top ten. This sample comprised CD4+ T cells from peripheral blood mononuclear cells, obtained in the first trimester of pregnancy. The receptor was derived from a female donor in good health, enrolled as a control in a pregnancy study.

The CDR3 spells CASSYRGRNTEAFF. In nucleotides, the CDR3 is TGTGCCAGCAGTTACAGGGGAAGGAACACTGAAGCTTTCTTT. The V gene is TRBV6-5, the J gene TRBJ1-1; perhaps TRBD1 as D (5 bases). The CDR3 consists of 14 residues. V shed 2 bases and J shed 1 base, with 8 bases lying between them. Germline lookup yields CDR1 MNHEY and CDR2 SVGAGI.